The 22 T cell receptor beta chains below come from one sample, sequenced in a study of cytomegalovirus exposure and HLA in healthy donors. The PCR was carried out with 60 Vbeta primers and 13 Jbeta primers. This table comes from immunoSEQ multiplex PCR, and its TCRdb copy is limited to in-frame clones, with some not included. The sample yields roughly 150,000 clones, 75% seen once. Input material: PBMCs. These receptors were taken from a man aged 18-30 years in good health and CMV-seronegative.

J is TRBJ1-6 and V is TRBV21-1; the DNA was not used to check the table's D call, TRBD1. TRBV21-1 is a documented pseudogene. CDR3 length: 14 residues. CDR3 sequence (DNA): TGTGCCAGCAGCAAAAAGGGGGTTCGCTCACCCCTCCACTTT. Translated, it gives CASSKKGVRSPLHF.

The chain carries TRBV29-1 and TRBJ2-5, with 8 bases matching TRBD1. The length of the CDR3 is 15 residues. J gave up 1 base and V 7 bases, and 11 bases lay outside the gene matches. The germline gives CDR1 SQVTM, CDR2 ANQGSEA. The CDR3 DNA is TGCAGCGCCTTCGACAGGGGAAAGGTCCAAGAGACCCAGTACTTC. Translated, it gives CSAFDRGKVQETQYF.

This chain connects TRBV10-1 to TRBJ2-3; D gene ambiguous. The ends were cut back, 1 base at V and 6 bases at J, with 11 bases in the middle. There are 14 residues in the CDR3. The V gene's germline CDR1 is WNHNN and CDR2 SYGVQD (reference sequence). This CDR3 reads CASSEFLKRDTQYF. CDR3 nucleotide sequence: TGCGCCAGCAGTGAGTTCCTCAAGCGCGATACGCAGTATTTT.

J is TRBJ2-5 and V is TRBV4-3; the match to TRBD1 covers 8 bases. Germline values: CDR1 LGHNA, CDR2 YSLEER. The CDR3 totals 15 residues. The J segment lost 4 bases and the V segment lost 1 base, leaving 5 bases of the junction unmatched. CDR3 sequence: CASSQVRTGSETQYF. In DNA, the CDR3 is TGCGCCAGCAGCCAAGTCCGGACAGGGTCAGAGACCCAGTACTTC.

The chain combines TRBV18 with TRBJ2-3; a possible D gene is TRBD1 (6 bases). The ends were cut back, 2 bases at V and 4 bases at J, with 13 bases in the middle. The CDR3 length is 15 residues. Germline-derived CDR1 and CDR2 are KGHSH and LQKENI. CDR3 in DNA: TGTGCCAGCTCACCAGACAGGAGAGGGGCAGATACGCAGTATTTT. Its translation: CASSPDRRGADTQYF.

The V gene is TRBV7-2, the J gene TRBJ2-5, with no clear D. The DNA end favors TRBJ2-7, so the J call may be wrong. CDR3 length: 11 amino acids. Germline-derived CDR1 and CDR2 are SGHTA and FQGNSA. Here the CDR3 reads CASSETYEQYF. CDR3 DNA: TGTGCCAGCAGCGAAACCTACGAGCAGTACTTC.

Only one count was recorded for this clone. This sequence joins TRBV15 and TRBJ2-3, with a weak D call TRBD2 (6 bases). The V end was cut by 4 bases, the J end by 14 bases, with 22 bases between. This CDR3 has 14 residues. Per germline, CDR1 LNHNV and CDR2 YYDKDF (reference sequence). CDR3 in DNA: TGTGCCACCAGCACCCCTAGTCGGAGGGCCGAAAGGTATTTT. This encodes CATSTPSRRAERYF.

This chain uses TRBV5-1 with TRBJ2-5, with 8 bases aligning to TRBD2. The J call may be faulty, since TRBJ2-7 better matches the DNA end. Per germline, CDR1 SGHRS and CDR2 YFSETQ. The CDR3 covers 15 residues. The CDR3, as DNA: TGCGCCAGCAGCAAGACTAGCGATAGCTCCTACGAGCAGTACTTC. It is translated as CASSKTSDSSYEQYF.

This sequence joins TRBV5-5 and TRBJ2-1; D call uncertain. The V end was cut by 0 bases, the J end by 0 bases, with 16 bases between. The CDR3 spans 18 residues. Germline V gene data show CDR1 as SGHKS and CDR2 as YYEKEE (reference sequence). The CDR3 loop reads CASSLGEADLSSYNEQFF. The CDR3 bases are TGTGCCAGCAGCTTGGGAGAGGCAGATTTGAGCTCCTACAATGAGCAGTTCTTC.

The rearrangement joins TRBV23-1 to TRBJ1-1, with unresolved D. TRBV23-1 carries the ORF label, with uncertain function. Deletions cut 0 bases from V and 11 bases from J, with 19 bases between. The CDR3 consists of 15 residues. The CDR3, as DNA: TGCGCCAGCAGTCAATCCTCGCAGGCTCTCCCGGATGCTTTCTTT. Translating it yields CASSQSSQALPDAFF.

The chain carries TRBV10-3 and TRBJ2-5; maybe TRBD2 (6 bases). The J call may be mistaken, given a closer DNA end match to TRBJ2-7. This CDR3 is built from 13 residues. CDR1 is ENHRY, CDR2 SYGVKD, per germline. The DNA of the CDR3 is TGTGCCATCAGGGCCAGGGCGGGGTACGAGCAGTACTTC. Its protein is CAIRARAGYEQYF.

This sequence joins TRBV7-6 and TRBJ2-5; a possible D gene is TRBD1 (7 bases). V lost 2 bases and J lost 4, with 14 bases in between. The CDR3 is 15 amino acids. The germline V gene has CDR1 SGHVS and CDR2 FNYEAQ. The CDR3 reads CASSLSDREAETQYF. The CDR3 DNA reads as TGTGCCAGCAGCTTAAGCGACAGGGAGGCAGAGACCCAGTACTTC.

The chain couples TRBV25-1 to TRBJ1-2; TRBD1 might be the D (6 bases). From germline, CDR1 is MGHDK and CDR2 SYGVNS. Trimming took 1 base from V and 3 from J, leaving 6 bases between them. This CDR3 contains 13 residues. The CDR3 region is CASSEWGHYGYTF. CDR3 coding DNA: TGTGCCAGCAGTGAATGGGGGCACTATGGCTACACCTTC.

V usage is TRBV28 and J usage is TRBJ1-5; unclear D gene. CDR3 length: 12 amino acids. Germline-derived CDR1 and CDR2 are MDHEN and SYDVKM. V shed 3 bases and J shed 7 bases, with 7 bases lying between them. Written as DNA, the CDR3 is TGTGCCAGCAGTTTCGGGTTGCAGCCCCAGCATTTT. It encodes CASSFGLQPQHF.

CDR3 loop: CASSSVGGGKQPQHF. DNA of the CDR3: TGTGCCAGCAGTTCCGTCGGGGGAGGTAAACAGCCCCAGCATTTT. This sequence joins TRBV28 and TRBJ1-5; D may be TRBD1 (5 bases). The CDR3 is made up of 15 amino acids. Trimming took off 4 bases at V and 7 bases at J, with 17 bases between the two ends. The germline gives CDR1 MDHEN, CDR2 SYDVKM.

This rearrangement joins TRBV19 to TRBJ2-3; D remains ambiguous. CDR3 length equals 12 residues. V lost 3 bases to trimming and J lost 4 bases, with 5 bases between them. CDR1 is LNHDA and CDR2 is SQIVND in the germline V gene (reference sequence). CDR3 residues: CASSIVADTQYF. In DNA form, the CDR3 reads TGTGCCAGTAGTATCGTCGCAGATACGCAGTATTTT.

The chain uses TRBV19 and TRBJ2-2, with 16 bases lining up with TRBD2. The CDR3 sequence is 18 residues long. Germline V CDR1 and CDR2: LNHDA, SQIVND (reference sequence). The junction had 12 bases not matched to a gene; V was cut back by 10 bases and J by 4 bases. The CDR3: CATSPGLAGGTITGELFF. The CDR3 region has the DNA TGTGCCACCTCGCCGGGACTAGCGGGAGGGACAATCACCGGGGAGCTGTTTTTT.

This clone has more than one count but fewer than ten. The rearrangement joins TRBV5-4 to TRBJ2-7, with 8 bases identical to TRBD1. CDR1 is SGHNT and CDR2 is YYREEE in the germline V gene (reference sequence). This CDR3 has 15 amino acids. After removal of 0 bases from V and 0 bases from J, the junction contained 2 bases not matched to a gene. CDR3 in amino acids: CASSLGQGRSYEQYF. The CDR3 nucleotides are TGTGCCAGCAGCTTGGGACAGGGGCGCTCCTACGAGCAGTACTTC.

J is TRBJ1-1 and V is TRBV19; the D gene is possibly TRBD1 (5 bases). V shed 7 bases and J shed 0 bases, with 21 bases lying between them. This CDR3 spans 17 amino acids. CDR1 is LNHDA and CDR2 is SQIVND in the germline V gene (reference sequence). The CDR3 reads CASTGGVLGDMNTEAFF. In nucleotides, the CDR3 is TGTGCCAGTACCGGAGGGGTTTTGGGGGATATGAACACTGAAGCTTTCTTT.

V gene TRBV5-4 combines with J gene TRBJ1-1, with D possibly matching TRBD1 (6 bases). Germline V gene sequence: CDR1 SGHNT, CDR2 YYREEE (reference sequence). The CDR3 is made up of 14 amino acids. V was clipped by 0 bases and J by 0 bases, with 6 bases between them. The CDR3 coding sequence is TGTGCCAGCAGCTTGGGACAGGTGAACACTGAAGCTTTCTTT. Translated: CASSLGQVNTEAFF.

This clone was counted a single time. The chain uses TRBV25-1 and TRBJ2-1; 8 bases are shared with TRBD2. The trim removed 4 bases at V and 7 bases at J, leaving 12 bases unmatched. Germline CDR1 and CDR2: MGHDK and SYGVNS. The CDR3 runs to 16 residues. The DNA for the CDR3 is TGTGCCAGCAGTGGGGGACCGGGGGGGCGGCTAAATGAGCAGTTCTTC. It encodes CASSGGPGGRLNEQFF.

The CDR3 loop reads CASSQEVLGQGSYSPLHF. Written as DNA, the CDR3 is TGCGCCAGCAGCCAAGAGGTCTTAGGGCAGGGGAGTTATTCACCCCTCCACTTT. The J gene is TRBJ1-6, the V gene TRBV4-3; D possibly corresponds to TRBD1 (6 bases). CDR1 is LGHNA, CDR2 YSLEER, per germline. Trimming took off 0 bases at V and 8 bases at J, with 20 bases between the two ends. The CDR3 spans 18 residues.